What follows describes a single T cell receptor (beta chain). The source of the sample is a study of blood T cell repertoires in COVID-19. Turning to the study itself: Material from acute and convalescent COVID-19 was sourced from the United States, Italy and Spain.

Under the authors' procedure: Reference gene primer amplification gave nucleated cell count estimates. TCRdb keeps only in-frame clones here, not all; method: immunoSEQ multiplex PCR. Clonal size and the V and J genes are those of that table, whereas D and trimming came from the DNA. The sample consists of just over 350,000 clones, roughly 84% of them appearing once. Participants reported their clinical history, and cohort assignment relied on those reports. The clonotype comes from a woman aged 25 to 39 who had recovered from COVID-19. Material for sequencing was PBMCs or T cells enriched from blood (not recorded which).

CDR3 sequence reads: CASSDGRNGGETQYF. The CDR3 nucleotides are TGTGCCAGCAGTGACGGGAGGAATGGCGGGGAGACCCAGTACTTC. This chain uses TRBV25-1 with TRBJ2-5; 7 bases align to TRBD2. Germline loops: CDR1 MGHDK, CDR2 SYGVNS. This CDR3 comprises 15 residues. J gave up 5 bases and V 3 bases, and 9 bases lay outside the gene matches.